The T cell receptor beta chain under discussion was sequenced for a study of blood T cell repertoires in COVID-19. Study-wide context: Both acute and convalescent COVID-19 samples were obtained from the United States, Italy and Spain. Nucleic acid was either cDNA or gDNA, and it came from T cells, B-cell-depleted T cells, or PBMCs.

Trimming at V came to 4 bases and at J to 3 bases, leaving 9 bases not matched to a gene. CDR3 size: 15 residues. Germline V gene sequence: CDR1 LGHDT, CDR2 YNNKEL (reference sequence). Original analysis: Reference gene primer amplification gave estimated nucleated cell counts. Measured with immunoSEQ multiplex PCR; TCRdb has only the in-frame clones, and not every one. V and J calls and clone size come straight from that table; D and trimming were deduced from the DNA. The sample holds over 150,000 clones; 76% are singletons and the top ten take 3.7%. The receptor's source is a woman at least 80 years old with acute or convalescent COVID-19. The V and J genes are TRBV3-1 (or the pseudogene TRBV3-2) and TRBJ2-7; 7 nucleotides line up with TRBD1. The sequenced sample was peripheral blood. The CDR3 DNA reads TGTGCCAGCAGCCTCACTTCGACAGGGATCTACGAGCAGTACTTC. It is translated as CASSLTSTGIYEQYF.